This T cell receptor beta chain was captured by sequencing in a study of PD-L1 blockade in urothelial cancer. Study-level information: Samples came from 3 weeks, at the second dose, and 6 weeks into treatment. The median T cell count in blood samples was 141,255.

Indicated time point: peripheral blood 6 weeks after treatment start. Individual patients had between 1 and 8 samples, taken pretreatment and on-treatment. The method was immunoSEQ multiplex PCR; TCRdb's version includes in-frame clones alone and lacks a portion of them. The sample includes tens of thousands of clones, approximately 90% of them seen just once. The TCR comes from a man in his sixties with urothelial cancer. Specimen: PBMCs, collected around atezolizumab (anti-PD-L1) treatment.

This CDR3 reads CASSQDLTGGTQYF. CDR3 DNA sequence: TGCGCCAGCAGCCAAGATCTAACGGGAGGTACGCAGTATTTT. V and J are TRBV4-3 and TRBJ2-3; 7 nucleotides line up with TRBD2. CDR1 LGHNA and CDR2 YSLEER come from the germline V gene. With 0 bases clipped from V and 8 bases from J, the junction kept 5 bases outside the gene matches. The CDR3 length is 14 residues.